The 10 T cell receptor beta chains given below trace back to one sample, sequenced in a study of Graves' ophthalmopathy and Graves' hyperthyroidism. Transcripts of RNA were the source for amplifying TCR beta CDR3 regions. RT-PCR in the first round used HTBI primers; a second-round multiplex PCR followed. A single record per CDR3 protein comes from TCRdb applying MiXCR to the multiplex PCR reads. The sample holds roughly 700,000 distinct CDR3 sequences, around 40% seen once. The sample comprised peripheral blood. These receptors came from an adult man with Graves' ophthalmopathy.

This sequence joins TRBV12-3 or TRBV12-4 and TRBJ1-2; no clear D. V dropped 1 base and J dropped 0 bases, with 6 bases sitting between them. The CDR3 length is 14 residues. The CDR3 DNA follows: TGTGCCAGCAGTTTAGATACGGCTAACTATGGCTACACCTTC. Amino acid sequence: CASSLDTANYGYTF.

In this sample, this clonotype turned up many times. V gene TRBV7-9 combines with J gene TRBJ2-5, with no clear D. CDR3 length: 13 amino acids. Germline assignment: CDR1 SEHNR and CDR2 FQNEAQ (reference sequence). Trimming took off 7 bases at V and 13 bases at J, with 22 bases between the two ends. CDR3 sequence reads: CASNEDRGNWMYF. DNA of the CDR3: TGTGCCAGCAACGAGGACCGCGGTAATTGGATGTACTTC. The entire variable domain, with the rest obtained from reference TRBV7-9 and TRBJ2-5, is as follows: DTGVSQNPRHKITKRGQNVTFRCDPISEHNRLYWYRQTLGQGPEFLTYFQNEAQLEKSRLLSDRFSAERPKGSFSTLEIQRTEQGDSAMYLCASNEDRGNWMYFGPGTRLLVL.

There are a few counts of this clonotype. The rearrangement uses TRBV10-3 and TRBJ2-5; a possible D gene is TRBD1 (5 bases). This CDR3 contains 13 residues. Germline values: CDR1 ENHRY, CDR2 SYGVKD. V gave up 10 bases and J gave up 9 bases, with 21 bases separating them. The CDR3 sequence: CASADWVARAQYF. The CDR3 region has the DNA TGTGCCAGCGCAGATTGGGTCGCCAGGGCCCAGTACTTC.

This clonotype was picked up one time. The gene calls are TRBV25-1 and TRBJ2-2; no definite D call. The CDR3 contains 13 residues. Per germline, CDR1 MGHDK and CDR2 SYGVNS. V shed 6 bases and J shed 5 bases, with 10 bases lying between them. The CDR3 DNA follows: TGTGCCAGCAGCCATGTGGGGACCGGGGAGCTGTTTTTT. Amino acid sequence: CASSHVGTGELFF.

The chain links TRBV14 to TRBJ1-1; D is uncertain. Germline V gene data show CDR1 as SGHDN and CDR2 as FVKESK. This CDR3 comprises 14 residues. Trimming removed 1 base from V and 3 bases from J, with 9 bases in between. CDR3 sequence (DNA): TGTGCCAGCAGCCAAGTTTCGAGTTACACTGAAGCTTTCTTT. Protein: CASSQVSSYTEAFF.

This rearrangement joins TRBV7-9 to TRBJ2-2, with a tentative D call TRBD2 (6 bases). The CDR3 loop spans 14 amino acids. The germline V gene has CDR1 SEHNR and CDR2 FQNEAQ (reference sequence). V gave up 1 base and J gave up 7 bases, with 10 bases separating them. The CDR3 here is CASSLGETSGELFF. CDR3 sequence (DNA): TGTGCCAGCAGCTTAGGTGAGACTAGCGGGGAGCTGTTTTTT.

The V gene is TRBV7-2, the J gene TRBJ2-7; possible D gene TRBD1, 6 bases. Germline loops: CDR1 SGHTA, CDR2 FQGNSA. The CDR3 has 14 amino acids. The germline V and J ends were trimmed by 1 base and 1 base, with 8 bases remaining between them. CDR3 in DNA: TGTGCCAGCAGCTTAGTAGGGACATCCTACGAGCAGTACTTC. It is translated as CASSLVGTSYEQYF.

The chain links TRBV9 to TRBJ1-5, with 8 nucleotides matching TRBD1. Germline-derived CDR1 and CDR2 are SGDLS and YYNGEE. Trimming removed 0 bases from V and 4 bases from J; junction bases left unmatched: 3. The CDR3 has 15 residues. CDR3 DNA sequence: TGTGCCAGCAGCGTAGAAGGACAGGGAAATCAGCCCCAGCATTTT. It translates to CASSVEGQGNQPQHF.

The V call is TRBV2, the J call TRBJ1-2; 7 nucleotides agree with TRBD1. The trim removed 5 bases at V and 6 bases at J, leaving 6 bases unmatched. CDR1 and CDR2 (germline): SNHLY, FYNNEI. This CDR3 region has 13 residues. CDR3 bases: TGTGCCAGCAGTTCCCAGGGGGGACATGGCTACACCTTC. Protein product: CASSSQGGHGYTF.

This clonotype was seen just once. The junction departs from germline at one end; a sequencing error may be responsible. The V and J genes are TRBV10-2 and TRBJ1-5, with no clear D. Germline values: CDR1 WSHSY, CDR2 SAAADI. The CDR3 has 16 amino acids. CDR3 nucleotide sequence: TGTGCCAGCAGTTATCCAGTCCTACAGAGCAATCAGCCCCAGCATTTT. Translation: CASSYPVLQSNQPQHF.